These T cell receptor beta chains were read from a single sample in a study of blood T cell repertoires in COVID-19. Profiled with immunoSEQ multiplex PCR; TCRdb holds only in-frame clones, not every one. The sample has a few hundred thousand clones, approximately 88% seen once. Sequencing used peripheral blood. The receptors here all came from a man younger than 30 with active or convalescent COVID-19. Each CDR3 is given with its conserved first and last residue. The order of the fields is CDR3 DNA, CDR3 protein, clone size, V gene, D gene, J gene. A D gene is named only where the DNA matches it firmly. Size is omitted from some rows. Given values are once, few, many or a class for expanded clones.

TGCGCCAGCAGCCAAGAGGGACAGGGTGGGTACACTGAAGCTTTCTTT | CASSQEGQGGYTEAFF | - | TRBV4-1 | TRBD1 | TRBJ1-1
TGTGCCAGCAGGGGACAGGGGGCAGATGGCTACACCTTC | CASRGQGADGYTF | - | TRBV6-5 | TRBD1 | TRBJ1-2
TGTGCCAGCAGTTCAGGGGGCGCTGGAAACACCATATATTTT | CASSSGGAGNTIYF | - | TRBV6-6 | TRBD1 | TRBJ1-3
TGTGCCACCAGTGAGCCGAGCACCGGGGAGCTGTTTTTT | CATSEPSTGELFF | once | TRBV24-1 | - | TRBJ2-2
TGCGCCAGCAGCTCGACAGGGCTAACTGAGCAGTACTTC | CASSSTGLTEQYF | - | TRBV4-1 | TRBD1 | TRBJ2-7
TGTGCCAGCAGCTCGGGACAGACGAACACCGGGGAGCTGTTTTTT | CASSSGQTNTGELFF | - | TRBV7-9 | TRBD1 | TRBJ2-2
TGTGCCAGCAGCTTACTTTCTAGCGGGGAACCGAACACCGGGGAGCTGTTTTTT | CASSLLSSGEPNTGELFF | - | TRBV7-8 | TRBD2 | TRBJ2-2
TGTGCCAGCAGCTTGGACAGAAGCCAGACAGTGAACACTGAAGCTTTCTTT | CASSLDRSQTVNTEAFF | - | TRBV5-4 | - | TRBJ1-1
TGTGCCAGCAGTTTATCCGGGACTCTGATTAGCAATCAGCCCCAGCATTTT | CASSLSGTLISNQPQHF | once | TRBV27 | - | TRBJ1-5
TGTGCCAGCAGCTCCGGGACAGGGGGAGGCTACACCTTC | CASSSGTGGGYTF | - | TRBV5-5 | TRBD1 | TRBJ1-2
TGCGCCAGCAGCGCCCGACAGGGCATGAACACTGAAGCTTTCTTT | CASSARQGMNTEAFF | - | TRBV4-1 | TRBD1 | TRBJ1-1
TGTGCCAGCAGCTTATCAGACAGTAGCAATCAGCCCCAGCATTTT | CASSLSDSSNQPQHF | - | TRBV7-8 | - | TRBJ1-5
TGTGCCAGCAGTGATCACACCCTCCTTTTC | CASSDHTLLF | - | TRBV2 | - | TRBJ1-2
TGTGCCAGCAGTTTGTGGGGGGTGGCGGACGAGCAGTACTTC | CASSLWGVADEQYF | - | TRBV27 | - | TRBJ2-7
TGTGCCAGTAGTGAAACACGGAGCTATGGCTACACCTTC | CASSETRSYGYTF | - | TRBV19 | - | TRBJ1-2
TGTGCCAGCAGCCCAGAGACGGGATTCTACGAGCAGTACTTC | CASSPETGFYEQYF | - | TRBV7-2 | - | TRBJ2-7
TGTGCCAGCAGCGCGTCTAGCGCGGGGAACATTCAGTACTTC | CASSASSAGNIQYF | - | TRBV9 | - | TRBJ2-4